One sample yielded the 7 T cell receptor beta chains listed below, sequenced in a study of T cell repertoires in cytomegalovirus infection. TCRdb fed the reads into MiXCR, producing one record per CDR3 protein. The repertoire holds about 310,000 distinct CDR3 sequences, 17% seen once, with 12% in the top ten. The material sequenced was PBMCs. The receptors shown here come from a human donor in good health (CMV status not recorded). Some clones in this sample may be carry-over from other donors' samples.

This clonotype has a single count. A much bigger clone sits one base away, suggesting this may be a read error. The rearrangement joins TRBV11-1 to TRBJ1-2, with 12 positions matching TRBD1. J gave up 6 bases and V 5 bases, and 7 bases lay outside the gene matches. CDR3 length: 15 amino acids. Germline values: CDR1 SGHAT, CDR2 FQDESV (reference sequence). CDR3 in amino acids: CASSHSGTGGNGYTF. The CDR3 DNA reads TGTGCCAGCAGCCATAGCGGGACAGGGGGCAATGGCTACACCTTC.

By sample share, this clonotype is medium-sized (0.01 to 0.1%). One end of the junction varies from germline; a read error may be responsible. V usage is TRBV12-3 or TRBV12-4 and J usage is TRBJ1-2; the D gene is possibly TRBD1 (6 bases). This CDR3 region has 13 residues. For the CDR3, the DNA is TGTGCCAGCAGCTTAGGACAGTCTTATGGCTACACCTTC. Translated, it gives CASSLGQSYGYTF.

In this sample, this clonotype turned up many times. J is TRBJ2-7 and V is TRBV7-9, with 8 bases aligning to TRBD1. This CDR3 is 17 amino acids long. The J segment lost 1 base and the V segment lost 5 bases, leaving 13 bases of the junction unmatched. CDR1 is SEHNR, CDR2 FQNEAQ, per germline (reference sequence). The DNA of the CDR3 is TGTGCCAGCAGCAAGCTTCCGGGACAGGAGGAATCCTACGAGCAGTACTTC. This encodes CASSKLPGQEESYEQYF.

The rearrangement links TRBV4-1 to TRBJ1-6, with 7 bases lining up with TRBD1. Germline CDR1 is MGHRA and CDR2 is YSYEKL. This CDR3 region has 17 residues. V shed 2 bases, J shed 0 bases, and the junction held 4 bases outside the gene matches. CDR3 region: CASSQSTGVSYNSPLHF. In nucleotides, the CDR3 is TGCGCCAGCAGCCAATCTACAGGGGTCTCCTATAATTCACCCCTCCACTTT.

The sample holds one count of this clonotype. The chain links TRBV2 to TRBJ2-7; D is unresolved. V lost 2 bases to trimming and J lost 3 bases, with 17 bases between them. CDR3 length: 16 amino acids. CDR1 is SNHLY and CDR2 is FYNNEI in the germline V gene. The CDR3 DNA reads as TGTGCCAGCAGTGAAATGGACCCCAGTTTCTTCTACGAGCAGTACTTC. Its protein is CASSEMDPSFFYEQYF. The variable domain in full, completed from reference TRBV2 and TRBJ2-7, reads EPEVTQTPSHQVTQMGQEVILRCVPISNHLYFYWYRQILGQKVEFLVSFYNNEISEKSEIFDDQFSVERPDGSNFTLKIRSTKLEDSAMYFCASSEMDPSFFYEQYFGPGTRLTVT.

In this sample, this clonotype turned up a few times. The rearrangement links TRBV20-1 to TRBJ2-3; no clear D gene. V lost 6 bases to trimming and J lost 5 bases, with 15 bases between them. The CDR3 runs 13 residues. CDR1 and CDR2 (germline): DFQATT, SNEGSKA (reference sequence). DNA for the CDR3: TGCAGTGCCATAATAGAATTGATAGATACGCAGTATTTT. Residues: CSAIIELIDTQYF.

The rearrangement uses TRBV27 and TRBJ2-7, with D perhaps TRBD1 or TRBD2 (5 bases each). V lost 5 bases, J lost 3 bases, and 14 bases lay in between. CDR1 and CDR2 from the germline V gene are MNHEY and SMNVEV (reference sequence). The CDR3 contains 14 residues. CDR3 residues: CASSKPGPVYEQYF. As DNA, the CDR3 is TGTGCCAGCAGTAAACCGGGGCCAGTCTACGAGCAGTACTTC.